One sample yielded the 28 T cell receptor beta chains listed below, sequenced in a study of OX40 agonist ivuxolimab in advanced cancers. Clones were sequenced by immunoSEQ multiplex PCR, and TCRdb holds only the in-frame ones, with some missing. The repertoire holds tens of thousands of clones, with 80% as singletons. This material consisted of CD4+ or CD8+ T cells sorted from blood, taken in a trial of the OX40 agonist ivuxolimab. The source is an adult with an advanced solid tumor such as melanoma, head and neck, liver or kidney cancer.

V is TRBV5-1 and J is TRBJ2-3, with D unresolved. Germline V CDR1 and CDR2: SGHRS, YFSETQ. Trimming removed 4 bases at V and 4 bases at J, with 19 bases between. This CDR3 comprises 16 residues. CDR3: CASSRSGDKRADTQYF. The DNA of the CDR3 is TGCGCCAGCAGCCGGAGTGGGGATAAACGGGCAGATACGCAGTATTTT.

J is TRBJ2-5 and V is TRBV5-6; 14 nucleotides line up with TRBD2. The end of the DNA aligns better with TRBJ2-7, so the J call may be wrong. Germline V gene lookup returns CDR1 SGHDT and CDR2 YYEEEE. CDR3 length: 17 amino acids. The CDR3 is CASSRTAGLAGADEQYF. CDR3 sequence (DNA): TGTGCCAGCAGCAGGACAGCGGGACTAGCGGGAGCCGACGAGCAGTACTTC.

The genes are TRBV19 and TRBJ2-3, with 13 bases fitting TRBD2. The ends lost 5 bases at V and 3 bases at J; junction bases unmatched: 5. Germline V CDR1 and CDR2: LNHDA, SQIVND (reference sequence). CDR3 size: 16 residues. CDR3: CASSHGTSGITDTQYF. CDR3 coding DNA: TGTGCCAGTAGTCATGGGACTAGCGGGATAACAGATACGCAGTATTTT.

The J gene is TRBJ2-3, the V gene TRBV30; weak D call: TRBD2 (6 bases). The CDR3 sequence is 14 residues long. Germline V gene lookup returns CDR1 GTSNPN and CDR2 SVGIG (reference sequence). V lost 4 bases and J lost 0, with 11 bases in between. The CDR3 region is CAWTRGISTDTQYF. DNA for the CDR3: TGTGCCTGGACTCGGGGGATTAGCACAGATACGCAGTATTTT.

The chain is built from TRBV6-5 and TRBJ1-2; 8 bases fit TRBD1. Germline loops: CDR1 MNHEY, CDR2 SVGAGI. With 0 bases clipped from V and 8 bases from J, the junction kept 2 bases outside the gene matches. CDR3 length: 13 amino acids. CDR3 region: CASSYSQGEGYTF. CDR3 in DNA: TGTGCCAGCAGTTACTCACAGGGGGAAGGCTACACCTTC.

This chain links TRBV25-1 with TRBJ2-3; tentatively, D is TRBD1 (5 bases). CDR1 and CDR2 from the germline V gene are MGHDK and SYGVNS. This CDR3 comprises 13 residues. V lost 8 bases and J 4 bases, leaving 13 bases between the germline ends. The DNA for the CDR3 is TGTGCCAGCGGCCCAGGGCTCCCAGATACGCAGTATTTT. Amino acids: CASGPGLPDTQYF.

By share, this clone counts as medium-sized. The J gene is TRBJ2-7, the V gene TRBV30; D is unclear. The CDR3 loop spans 17 amino acids. Germline lookup yields CDR1 GTSNPN and CDR2 SVGIG (reference sequence). V was cut by 0 bases and J by 2 bases, with 20 bases left in between. The DNA for the CDR3 is TGTGCCTGGAGTGTACCCCCCCGCCTAAGCAGGACCTACGAGCAGTACTTC. Translated, it gives CAWSVPPRLSRTYEQYF.

This chain links TRBV5-4 with TRBJ2-5, with 7 bases that match TRBD2. V shed 0 bases and J 5 bases; nucleotides not matched to a gene: 10. The CDR3 contains 16 residues. Germline V gives CDR1 SGHNT, CDR2 YYREEE (reference sequence). The CDR3 protein is CASSLVPREKGETQYF. CDR3 bases: TGTGCCAGCAGCTTGGTACCGCGGGAGAAGGGTGAGACCCAGTACTTC.

The chain combines TRBV19 with TRBJ2-1, with TRBD2 identical over 7 bases. This CDR3 has 15 residues. V was clipped by 10 bases and J by 0 bases; unmatched bases: 9. CDR1 and CDR2 from the germline V gene are LNHDA and SQIVND (reference sequence). In DNA, the CDR3 is TGTGCCACCGCGAGGGGCGGGAGCTCCTACAATGAGCAGTTCTTC. Protein: CATARGGSSYNEQFF.

The chain is built from TRBV7-4 and TRBJ1-1; 10 bases match TRBD1. Germline V gene sequence: CDR1 SGHVT, CDR2 SQSDAQ. The CDR3 has 15 amino acids. Losses at the gene ends were 5 bases for V and 6 bases for J; bases not matched to a gene: 9. CDR3 nucleotide sequence: TGTGCCAGCAGCCCATCCCGGGACAGGGGATCTGAAGCTTTCTTT. This sequence encodes CASSPSRDRGSEAFF.

A remark on this clone: The junction departs from the called germline gene at one end, perhaps through a read error. The V and J genes are TRBV5-5 and TRBJ2-4; D could derive from TRBD1 or TRBD2 (5 bases each). Germline-derived CDR1 and CDR2 are SGHKS and YYEKEE (reference sequence). CDR3 length equals 13 residues. CDR3 coding DNA: TGTGCCAGCAGCTTGGGGGGGTCAGATTCGATAAACTTC. Translating it yields CASSLGGSDSINF.

In the case of this clone: A much bigger clone sits one base away, suggesting this may be a read error. The same CDR3 also results from other DNA sequences found in this sample. This chain joins TRBV7-2 and TRBJ2-7, with D hard to call. Germline V gives CDR1 SGHTA, CDR2 FQGNSA. The CDR3 sequence is 15 residues long. The CDR3 DNA follows: TGTGCCAGCAGCTTGACACACACTACGGCCTACGAACAGTACTTC. It codes for CASSLTHTTAYEQYF.

The rearrangement joins TRBV6-5 to TRBJ2-1; D gene ambiguous. Trimming stripped 5 bases from V and 7 bases from J, with 9 bases between. The CDR3 has 12 amino acids. The germline V gene has CDR1 MNHEY and CDR2 SVGAGI. The CDR3 reads CASSNPLNEQFF. CDR3 DNA: TGTGCCAGCAGTAACCCACTGAATGAGCAGTTCTTC.

The genes are TRBV30 and TRBJ1-2, with a weak D call TRBD1 (6 bases). This CDR3 has 13 amino acids. Germline CDR1 and CDR2: GTSNPN and SVGIG (reference sequence). Trimming removed 7 bases at V and 4 bases at J, with 16 bases between. CDR3 protein: CASTAGAGYGYTF. The CDR3 coding sequence is TGTGCCTCCACTGCAGGGGCCGGCTATGGCTACACCTTC.

The rearrangement uses TRBV7-8 and TRBJ2-2, with D perhaps TRBD1 or TRBD2 (5 bases each). Germline V lookup: CDR1 SGHVS, CDR2 FQNEAQ. The V end lost 5 bases, the J end lost 4 bases, and 14 bases lay between the germline ends. CDR3 length equals 15 residues. CDR3 residues: CASSPWAGSTGELFF. In nucleotides, the CDR3 is TGTGCCAGCAGCCCCTGGGCAGGGAGCACCGGGGAGCTGTTTTTT.

This clone was seen ten or more times. The chain recombines TRBV5-4 with TRBJ2-2, with 8 nucleotides matching TRBD2. The CDR3 consists of 15 residues. Germline values: CDR1 SGHNT, CDR2 YYREEE (reference sequence). V trimming: 3 bases; J trimming: 6 bases; junction bases outside the gene matches: 7. CDR3 sequence (DNA): TGTGCCAGCAGCTCGGCGGGAGGAGGGGCCGGGGAGCTGTTTTTT. This sequence encodes CASSSAGGGAGELFF. Variable domain in full (rest from reference TRBV5-4 and TRBJ2-2): ETGVTQSPTHLIKTRGQQVTLRCSSQSGHNTVSWYQQALGQGPQFIFQYYREEENGRGNFPPRFSGLQFPNYSSELNVNALELDDSALYLCASSSAGGGAGELFFGEGSRLTVL.

V is TRBV10-3 and J is TRBJ2-7; either TRBD1 or TRBD2 may fit D (5 bases each). Germline V CDR1 and CDR2: ENHRY, SYGVKD. The CDR3 consists of 14 residues. Trimming pared 0 bases from V and 3 bases from J, leaving 9 bases between. The CDR3 DNA follows: TGTGCCATCAGTGAGTCCCGGGACCGCTACGAGCAGTACTTC. Encoded protein: CAISESRDRYEQYF.

The gene calls are TRBV5-4 and TRBJ2-7, with TRBD2 matching 8 bases. V lost 5 bases and J lost 1; bases outside the gene matches: 11. The CDR3 totals 16 residues. Germline V gene data show CDR1 as SGHNT and CDR2 as YYREEE (reference sequence). Here the CDR3 reads CASSGMASGRSYEQYF. CDR3 DNA: TGTGCCAGCAGTGGGATGGCTAGCGGGCGATCCTACGAGCAGTACTTC. The full variable domain, completed using reference TRBV5-4 and TRBJ2-7, is ETGVTQSPTHLIKTRGQQVTLRCSSQSGHNTVSWYQQALGQGPQFIFQYYREEENGRGNFPPRFSGLQFPNYSSELNVNALELDDSALYLCASSGMASGRSYEQYFGPGTRLTVT.

The rearrangement uses TRBV4-3 and TRBJ1-4, with no clear D. The CDR3 is 13 amino acids. Germline V lookup: CDR1 LGHNA, CDR2 YSLEER. Trimming pared 1 base from V and 7 bases from J, leaving 7 bases between. The CDR3 DNA reads TGCGCCAGCAGCCAAGCGTTGAGTGAAAAACTGTTTTTT. Translating it yields CASSQALSEKLFF.

The CDR3 here is CASSIGTTQYQPQHF. DNA of the CDR3: TGTGCCAGTAGTATAGGGACTACGCAGTATCAGCCCCAGCATTTT. V usage is TRBV19 and J usage is TRBJ1-5; no firm D call. CDR1 is LNHDA and CDR2 is SQIVND in the germline V gene (reference sequence). The CDR3 spans 15 residues. V lost 1 base and J 5 bases, leaving 12 bases between the germline ends.

This clone was observed a single time. V and J are TRBV29-1 and TRBJ1-4; possible D gene TRBD1, 5 bases. The CDR3 totals 12 residues. Trimming stripped 8 bases from V and 7 bases from J, with 14 bases between. Per the germline V gene, CDR1 is SQVTM and CDR2 is ANQGSEA. This CDR3 reads CSIYSDSEKLFF. DNA of the CDR3: TGCAGCATCTACAGCGACAGTGAAAAACTGTTTTTT.

This clone appeared a single time. This sequence joins TRBV11-2 and TRBJ2-5, with 12 bases fitting TRBD2. Germline assignment: CDR1 SGHAT and CDR2 FQNNGV. After removal of 7 bases from V and 0 bases from J, the junction contained 3 bases not matched to a gene. The CDR3 has 15 residues. The CDR3 is CASTGTSGHQETQYF. CDR3 coding DNA: TGTGCCAGCACCGGGACTAGCGGGCACCAAGAGACCCAGTACTTC.

The chain uses TRBV11-2 and TRBJ2-4; the D gene is possibly TRBD2 (6 bases). V lost 3 bases and J 2 bases, leaving 14 bases between the germline ends. CDR3 size: 16 residues. The germline V gene has CDR1 SGHAT and CDR2 FQNNGV. The CDR3: CASSFTGLRTKNIQYF. In nucleotides, the CDR3 is TGTGCCAGCAGCTTTACGGGACTTCGAACCAAAAACATTCAGTACTTC.

This chain joins TRBV5-8 and TRBJ2-5; the D gene could be TRBD1 or TRBD2 (5 bases each). Looked up from germline, CDR1 is SGHTS and CDR2 is YDEGEE. The CDR3 totals 14 residues. Trimming left V 5 bases short and J 5 bases short, with 16 bases between. CDR3 bases: TGTGCCAGCAGGGAGTTGGGTGAGGGGGAGACCCAGTACTTC. As protein: CASRELGEGETQYF. The variable domain in full, completed from reference TRBV5-8 and TRBJ2-5, reads EAGVTQSPTHLIKTRGQQATLRCSPISGHTSVYWYQQALGLGLQFLLWYDEGEERNRGNFPPRFSGRQFPNYSSELNVNALELEDSALYLCASRELGEGETQYFGPGTRLLVL.

J is TRBJ1-2 and V is TRBV7-9, with unresolved D. Germline CDR1 reads SEHNR; CDR2 reads FQNEAQ (reference sequence). The CDR3 consists of 14 residues. Trimming took off 1 base at V and 8 bases at J, with 14 bases between the two ends. The CDR3 reads CASSLDGHLKGYTF. In DNA, the CDR3 is TGTGCCAGCAGCTTAGATGGCCATTTGAAGGGCTACACCTTC.

This clone was observed a handful of times. The CDR3 spells CASKRGRNTGELFF. Here the CDR3 DNA reads TGTGCCAGCAAAAGGGGAAGGAACACCGGGGAGCTGTTTTTT. This rearrangement joins TRBV28 to TRBJ2-2, with D tentatively TRBD1 (5 bases). The CDR3 sequence is 14 residues long. CDR1 is MDHEN and CDR2 is SYDVKM in the germline V gene. Trimming removed 7 bases from V and 1 base from J, with 10 bases in between.

This clone was detected only a few times. The rearrangement uses TRBV5-1 and TRBJ1-5, with a possible D match to TRBD1 (6 bases). CDR1 is SGHRS and CDR2 is YFSETQ in the germline V gene. V dropped 4 bases and J dropped 5 bases, with 13 bases sitting between them. The CDR3 contains 14 residues. CDR3 in amino acids: CASSPTGYDQPQHF. As DNA, the CDR3 is TGCGCCAGCAGCCCAACAGGGTACGATCAGCCCCAGCATTTT.

This clone was detected once. The chain joins TRBV2 to TRBJ2-5, with D possibly TRBD2 on 7 matching bases. The CDR3 spans 16 residues. V was trimmed by 4 bases and J by 2 bases, leaving 17 bases between them. Germline loops: CDR1 SNHLY, CDR2 FYNNEI. For the CDR3, the DNA is TGTGCCAGCAGTGGAAGGGGGGGCAGGGCACAAGAGACCCAGTACTTC. Translating gives CASSGRGGRAQETQYF.